This T cell receptor (beta chain) comes out of a study of cytomegalovirus exposure and HLA in healthy donors. Germline V gene lookup returns CDR1 GTSNPN and CDR2 SVGIG (reference sequence). Germline trimming cut 4 bases from V and 4 bases from J; bases unmatched to any gene: 6. The CDR3 length is 14 residues. 13 Jbeta primers and 60 Vbeta primers were used for the PCR. Some clones are missing from TCRdb's copy, which holds only in-frame ones; the method was immunoSEQ multiplex PCR. The sample includes about 120,000 clones, 70% to 80% seen only once; the top ten take 2.5% to 3%. Study conclusions and caveats: Solely CMV serostatus was available to characterize immune exposure.

As for the donors, each was a healthy bone marrow donor. About this clone: Its antigen is undetermined.

The receptor's source is a woman between 35 and 50 years old in good health and CMV-seropositive. Specimen: PBMCs. The V gene is TRBV30, the J gene TRBJ2-7; TRBD2 agrees at 11 bases. The CDR3, as DNA: TGTGCCTGGACGGGACTAGCGGACCGTTACGAGCAGTACTTC. Translation: CAWTGLADRYEQYF.